Listed here is a single TCR beta chain. With a J-beta primer mix and a sample-barcoded 5' primer, a second PCR ran about 6 to 11 cycles. In TCRdb, the 5' RACE reads were re-called with MiXCR into one record per CDR3 protein. The sample consists of 1 million or so distinct CDR3 sequences, about 23% of them appearing once. These data originate in a study of blood T cells in healthy people across ages. Looking at the study overall: Through template switching, about one barcoded beta molecule was captured per two T cells, as measured in model experiments.

This CDR3 is 15 amino acids long. Germline-derived CDR1 and CDR2 are DFQATT and SNEGSKA (reference sequence). V dropped 1 base and J dropped 6 bases, with 15 bases sitting between them. These records were also assigned to another study, of T cells of mothers and their children.

The chain recombines TRBV20-1 with TRBJ2-2; maybe TRBD2 (6 bases). Source material: blood. The TCR sequence derives from a girl under 10 years old in good health. CDR3 loop: CSARVPSGEAGELFF. DNA for the CDR3: TGCAGTGCTAGAGTCCCCTCGGGGGAGGCCGGGGAGCTGTTTTTT.